This passage covers 7 T cell receptor beta chains from one sample sequenced in a study of T cell repertoires in cytomegalovirus infection. In TCRdb, the reads were re-called with MiXCR into one record per CDR3 protein. The sample yields around 240,000 distinct CDR3 sequences, about 23% seen once. Sequenced: CD8+ T cells from PBMCs. These receptors were collected from a human donor in good health (CMV status not recorded). Some clones in this sample may be carry-over from other donors' samples.

This clonotype turned up a few times. Relative to the germline gene, one junction end is altered; a read error may explain this. This rearrangement joins TRBV20-1 to TRBJ2-1; TRBD2 is a possible D gene (5 bases). This CDR3 is built from 12 residues. Germline V CDR1 and CDR2: DFQATT, SNEGSKA (reference sequence). The CDR3 DNA reads TGCAGTGCTCGGGATTTCTACGATGAGCAGTTCTTC. Its protein product is CSARDFYDEQFF.

The chain has TRBV4-1 and TRBJ2-7, with 7 bases identical to TRBD1. CDR3 length equals 13 residues. The V and J ends lost 0 bases and 5 bases, in that order; junction bases with no gene match: 1. Germline CDR1 reads MGHRA; CDR2 reads YSYEKL. The DNA for the CDR3 is TGCGCCAGCAGCCAAGATGGACAGGACGAGCAGTACTTC. Translated: CASSQDGQDEQYF.

J is TRBJ2-1 and V is TRBV7-6, with D hard to call. V dropped 7 bases and J dropped 8 bases, with 9 bases sitting between them. The CDR3 runs 11 residues. Germline-derived CDR1 and CDR2 are SGHVS and FNYEAQ. Here the CDR3 DNA reads TGTGCCAGCAACTCCCCCGATGAGCAGTTCTTC. Its protein is CASNSPDEQFF.

The chain uses TRBV7-9 and TRBJ1-2; the D gene is possibly TRBD1 (6 bases). CDR1 and CDR2 from the germline V gene are SEHNR and FQNEAQ (reference sequence). Trimming stripped 1 base from V and 1 base from J, with 16 bases between. The CDR3 is 17 amino acids. The CDR3: CASSLGPSGQINYGYTF. In DNA form, the CDR3 reads TGTGCCAGCAGCTTAGGACCCTCGGGACAAATTAACTATGGCTACACCTTC. The variable domain in full, with the rest retrieved from reference TRBV7-9 and TRBJ1-2, is DTGVSQNPRHKITKRGQNVTFRCDPISEHNRLYWYRQTLGQGPEFLTYFQNEAQLEKSRLLSDRFSAERPKGSFSTLEIQRTEQGDSAMYLCASSLGPSGQINYGYTFGSGTRLTVV.

This clonotype was picked up a small number of times. The rearrangement uses TRBV9 and TRBJ1-2; 7 bases fit TRBD1. The CDR3 contains 15 residues. The V gene end was trimmed by 3 bases and the J gene end by 2 bases; junction bases not matched to a gene: 7. CDR1 and CDR2 from the germline V gene are SGDLS and YYNGEE. The CDR3 sequence: CASSASGTVNYGYTF. CDR3 in DNA: TGTGCCAGCAGCGCATCCGGGACAGTCAACTATGGCTACACCTTC. Variable domain in full (rest from reference TRBV9 and TRBJ1-2): DSGVTQTPKHLITATGQRVTLRCSPRSGDLSVYWYQQSLDQGLQFLIQYYNGEERAKGNILERFSAQQFPDLHSELNLSSLELGDSALYFCASSASGTVNYGYTFGSGTRLTVV.

This clonotype was detected a few times. The rearrangement joins TRBV20-1 to TRBJ2-7; TRBD2 aligns across 10 bases. The CDR3 contains 15 residues. Germline values: CDR1 DFQATT, CDR2 SNEGSKA (reference sequence). V shed 1 base and J 3 bases; nucleotides not matched to a gene: 6. The CDR3 reads CSARAYSGGNYEQYF. In DNA, the CDR3 is TGCAGTGCTAGAGCGTATAGCGGGGGGAACTACGAGCAGTACTTC.

This rearrangement joins TRBV6-5 to TRBJ2-3, with D possibly TRBD2 on 6 matching bases. The V and J ends lost 2 bases and 4 bases respectively, with 16 bases between them. Per the germline V gene, CDR1 is MNHEY and CDR2 is SVGAGI. The length of the CDR3 is 16 residues. In nucleotides, the CDR3 is TGTGCCAGCAGTTACGGCGGGACCGACGTCGCAGATACGCAGTATTTT. Amino acids: CASSYGGTDVADTQYF.